This T cell receptor (beta chain) was documented in a study of T cell responses to AZD1222 COVID-19 vaccine. This clone was found once. The data were produced by immunoSEQ multiplex PCR, yet TCRdb's version contains in-frame clones alone and is incomplete. This table has fewer than 200,000 clones, 90% to 95% appearing once. CDR1 and CDR2 from the germline V gene are MDHEN and SYDVKM. V was clipped by 5 bases and J by 8 bases; unmatched bases: 18. The CDR3 length is 17 residues. The chain links TRBV28 to TRBJ2-7, with 10 bases identical to TRBD2. The sequence derives from an adult who received the AZD1222 COVID-19 vaccine. Sequencing was performed on peripheral blood, taken 28 days after the second AZD1222 dose. CDR3 bases: TGTGCCAGCAGTCCCTACGGGCTAGCGGGAGACAATTGGAAGCAGTACTTC. Its translation: CASSPYGLAGDNWKQYF.